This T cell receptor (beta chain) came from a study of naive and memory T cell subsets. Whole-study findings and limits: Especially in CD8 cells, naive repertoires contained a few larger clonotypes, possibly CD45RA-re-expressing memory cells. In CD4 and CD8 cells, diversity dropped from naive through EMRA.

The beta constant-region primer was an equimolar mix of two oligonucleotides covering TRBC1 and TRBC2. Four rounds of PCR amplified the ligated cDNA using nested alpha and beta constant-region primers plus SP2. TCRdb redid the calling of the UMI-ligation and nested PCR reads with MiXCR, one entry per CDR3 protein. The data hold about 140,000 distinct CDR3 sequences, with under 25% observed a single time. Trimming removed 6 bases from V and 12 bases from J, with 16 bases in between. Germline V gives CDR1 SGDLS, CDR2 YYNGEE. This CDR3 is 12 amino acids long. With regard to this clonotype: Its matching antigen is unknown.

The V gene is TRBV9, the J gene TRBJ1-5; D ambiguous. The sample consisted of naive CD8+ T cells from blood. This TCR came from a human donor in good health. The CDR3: CASTYKDSLQHF. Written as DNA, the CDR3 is TGTGCCAGCACCTATAAGGACTCCCTCCAGCATTTT.